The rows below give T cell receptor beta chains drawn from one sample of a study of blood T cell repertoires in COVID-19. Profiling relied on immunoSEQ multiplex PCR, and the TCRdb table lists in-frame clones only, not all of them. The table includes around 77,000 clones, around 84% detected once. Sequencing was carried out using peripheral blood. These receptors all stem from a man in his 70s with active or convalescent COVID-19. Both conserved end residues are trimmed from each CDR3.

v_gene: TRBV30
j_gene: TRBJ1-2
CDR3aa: AWRPPRDRGLYGYT

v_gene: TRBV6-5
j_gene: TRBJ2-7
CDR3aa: ASRAARGAYEQY

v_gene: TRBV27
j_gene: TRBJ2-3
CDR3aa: ASSLRLALADTQY

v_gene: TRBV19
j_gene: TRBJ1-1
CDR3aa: ASSINRVWTEAF

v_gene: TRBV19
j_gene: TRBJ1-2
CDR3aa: ASRSREGKTGYT

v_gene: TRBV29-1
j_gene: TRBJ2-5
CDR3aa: SVPGTSAEETQY

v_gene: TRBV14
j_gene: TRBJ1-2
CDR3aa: ASSQDKQAYGYT

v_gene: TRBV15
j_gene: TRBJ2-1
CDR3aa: ATSRVFGTSPSGQF

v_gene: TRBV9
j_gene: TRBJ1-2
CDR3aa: ASSVAKPGVGGYT

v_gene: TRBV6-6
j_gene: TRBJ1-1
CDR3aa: ASSSRTRNTEAF

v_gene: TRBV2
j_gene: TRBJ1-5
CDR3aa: ASRRQLYSNQPQH

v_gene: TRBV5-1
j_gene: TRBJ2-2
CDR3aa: ASSPPSGGDGELF

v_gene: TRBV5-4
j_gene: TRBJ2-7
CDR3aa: ASSQAGGFYEQY

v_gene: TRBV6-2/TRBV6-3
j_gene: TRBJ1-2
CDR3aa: ASSYVEATRRYGYT

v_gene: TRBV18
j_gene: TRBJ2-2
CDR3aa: ASSPLDTNTGELF

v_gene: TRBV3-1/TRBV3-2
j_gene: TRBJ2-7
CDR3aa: ASSQVGRSHEQY

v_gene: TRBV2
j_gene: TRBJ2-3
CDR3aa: ASKILQGTDTQY

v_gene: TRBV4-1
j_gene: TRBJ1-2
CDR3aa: ASSAGQGNILYGYT

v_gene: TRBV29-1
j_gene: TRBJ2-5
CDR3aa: SVEEGAGPQETQY

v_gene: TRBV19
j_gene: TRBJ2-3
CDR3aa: ASSQWTDTQY

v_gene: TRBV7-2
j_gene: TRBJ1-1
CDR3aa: ASSLPRGTEAF

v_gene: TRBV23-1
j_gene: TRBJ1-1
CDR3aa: ASSQIVTGRGTEAF

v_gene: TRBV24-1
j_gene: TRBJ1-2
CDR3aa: ATSDEKAYGYT

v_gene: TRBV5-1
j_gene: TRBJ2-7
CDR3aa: ASSLLAAVLGSYEQY

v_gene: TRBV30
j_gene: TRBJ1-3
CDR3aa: AWSVTGGNTIY

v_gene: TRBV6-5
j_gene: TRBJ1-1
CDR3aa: ASSSRTGRYTEAF

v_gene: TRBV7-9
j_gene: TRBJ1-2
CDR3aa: ASSLGQSASYGYT

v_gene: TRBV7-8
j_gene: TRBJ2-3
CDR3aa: ASSSRMAVRDTQY

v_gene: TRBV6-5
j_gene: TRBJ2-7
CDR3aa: ASSWETGVPGEQY

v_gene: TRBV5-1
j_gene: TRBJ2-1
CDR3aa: ASSLLAGLQYNEQF

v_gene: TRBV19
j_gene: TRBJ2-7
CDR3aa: ASSTSGQDSYEQY

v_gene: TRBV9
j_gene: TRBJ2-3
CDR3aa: ASSALEADTQY

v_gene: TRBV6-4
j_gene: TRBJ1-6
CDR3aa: ASSDSRTGPGSPLH

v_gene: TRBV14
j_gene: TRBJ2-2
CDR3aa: ASSLRGAGGSPGELF

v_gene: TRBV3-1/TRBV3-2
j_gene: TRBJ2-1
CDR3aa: ASSQDPVLSDEQF

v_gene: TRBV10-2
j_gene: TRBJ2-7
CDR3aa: ASSGASGRASDEQY

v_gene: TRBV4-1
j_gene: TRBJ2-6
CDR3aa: ASSQDRGQGAFGANVLT

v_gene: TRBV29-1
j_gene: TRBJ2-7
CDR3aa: SVEDGGFEQY

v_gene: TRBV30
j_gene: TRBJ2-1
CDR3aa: ASNSREGVNEQF

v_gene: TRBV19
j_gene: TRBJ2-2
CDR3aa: ASTARGRNTGELF

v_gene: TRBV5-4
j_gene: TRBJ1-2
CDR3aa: ASSLGQKDYGYT

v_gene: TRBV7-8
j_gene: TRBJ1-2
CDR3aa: ASSLVGQTNYGYT

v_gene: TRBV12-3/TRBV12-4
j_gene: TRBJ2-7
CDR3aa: ASSPTVYEQY

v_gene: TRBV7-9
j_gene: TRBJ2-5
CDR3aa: ASSLFGETQY

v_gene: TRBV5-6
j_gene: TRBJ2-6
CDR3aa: ASSLLSGANVLT

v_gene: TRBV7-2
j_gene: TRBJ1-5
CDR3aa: ASSLDRLSNQPQH

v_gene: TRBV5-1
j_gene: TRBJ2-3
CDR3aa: ASSLGGQSTDTQY

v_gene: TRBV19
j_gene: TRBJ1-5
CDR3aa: ASSIDRTRAAINQPQH

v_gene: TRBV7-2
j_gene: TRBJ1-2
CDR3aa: ASSLAGTREGGYT

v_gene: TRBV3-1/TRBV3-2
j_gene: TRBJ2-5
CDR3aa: ASSQRDRSEETQY

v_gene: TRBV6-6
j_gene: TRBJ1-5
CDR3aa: ASSYPNNQPQH

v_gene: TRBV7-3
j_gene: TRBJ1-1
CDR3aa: ASRSRGGNTEAF

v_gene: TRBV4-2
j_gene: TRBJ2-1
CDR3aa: ASSKGPGGNEQF

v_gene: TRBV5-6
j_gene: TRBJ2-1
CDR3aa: ASRPLAGNEQF

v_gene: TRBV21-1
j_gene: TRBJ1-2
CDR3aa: ILSKENYGYT

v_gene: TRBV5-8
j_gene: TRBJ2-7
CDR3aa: ASSLTDSSAGAPYEQY

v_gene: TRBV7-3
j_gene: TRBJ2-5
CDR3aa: ASSLAGGKETQY

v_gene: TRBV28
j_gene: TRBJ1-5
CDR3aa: ASSFGGAGNQPQH

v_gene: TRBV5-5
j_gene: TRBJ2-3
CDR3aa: ASSPGLAGTRVYTQY